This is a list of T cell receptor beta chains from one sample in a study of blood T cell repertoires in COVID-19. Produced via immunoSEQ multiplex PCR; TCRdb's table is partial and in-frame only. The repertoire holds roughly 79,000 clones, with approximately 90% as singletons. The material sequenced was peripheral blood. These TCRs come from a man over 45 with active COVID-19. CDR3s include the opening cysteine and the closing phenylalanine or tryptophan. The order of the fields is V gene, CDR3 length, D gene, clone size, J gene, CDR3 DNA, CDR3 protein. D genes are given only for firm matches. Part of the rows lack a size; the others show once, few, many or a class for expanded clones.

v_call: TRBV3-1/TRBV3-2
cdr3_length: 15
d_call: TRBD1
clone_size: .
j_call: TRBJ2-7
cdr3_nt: TGTGCCAGCAGCCCGCACAGGGGGACGGACGACGAGCAGTACTTC
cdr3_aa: CASSPHRGTDDEQYF

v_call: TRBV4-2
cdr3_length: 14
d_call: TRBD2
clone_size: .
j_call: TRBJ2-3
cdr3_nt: TGTGCCAGCAGCCGGGGGACTAGCGAGGATACGCAGTATTTT
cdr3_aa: CASSRGTSEDTQYF

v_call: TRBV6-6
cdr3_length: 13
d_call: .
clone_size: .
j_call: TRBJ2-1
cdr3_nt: TGTGCCAGCAGTTACTTCCAGGGAAATGAGCAGTTCTTC
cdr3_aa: CASSYFQGNEQFF

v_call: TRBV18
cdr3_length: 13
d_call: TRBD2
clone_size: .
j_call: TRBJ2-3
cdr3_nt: TGTGCCAGCGCTCGGGGGGGCACAGATACGCAGTATTTT
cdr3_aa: CASARGGTDTQYF

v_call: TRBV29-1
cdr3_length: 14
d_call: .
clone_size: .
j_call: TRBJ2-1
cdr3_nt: TGCAGCGTTGAGGATCGGAGGGATTCCAATGAGCAGTTCTTC
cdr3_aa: CSVEDRRDSNEQFF

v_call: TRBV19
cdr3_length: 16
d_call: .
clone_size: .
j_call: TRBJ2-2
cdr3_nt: TGTGCCAGTAGTAGACTAGTATCGGCGAACACCGGGGAGCTGTTTTTT
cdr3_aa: CASSRLVSANTGELFF

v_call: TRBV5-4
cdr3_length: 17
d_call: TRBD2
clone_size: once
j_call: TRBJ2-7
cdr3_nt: TGTGCCAGCAGCTCGATAATAGCGGGGGGTCACTCCTACGAGCAGTACTTC
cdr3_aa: CASSSIIAGGHSYEQYF

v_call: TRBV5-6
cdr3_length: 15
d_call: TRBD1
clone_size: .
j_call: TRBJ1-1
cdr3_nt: TGTGCCAGCAGCTCCAGGGGGTCTGGGGGCACTGAAGCTTTCTTT
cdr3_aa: CASSSRGSGGTEAFF

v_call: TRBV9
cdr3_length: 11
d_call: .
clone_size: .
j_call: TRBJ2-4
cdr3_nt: TGTGCCAGCAGCGTAGGTAGCATTCAGTACTTC
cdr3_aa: CASSVGSIQYF

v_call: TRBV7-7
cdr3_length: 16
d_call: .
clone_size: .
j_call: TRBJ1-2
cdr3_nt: TGTGCTAGCAGCTTAGTCATCCCCCCAGGAGGCGTTGGCTACACCTTC
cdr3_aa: CASSLVIPPGGVGYTF

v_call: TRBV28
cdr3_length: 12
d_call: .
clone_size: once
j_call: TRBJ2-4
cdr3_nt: TGTGCCAGCAGGCGCGGAACAAACATTCAGTACTTC
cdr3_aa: CASRRGTNIQYF

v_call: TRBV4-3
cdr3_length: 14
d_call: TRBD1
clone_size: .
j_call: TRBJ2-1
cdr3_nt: TGCGCCAGCAGCTATAGGACAGGGTACGCTGAGCAGTTCTTC
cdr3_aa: CASSYRTGYAEQFF

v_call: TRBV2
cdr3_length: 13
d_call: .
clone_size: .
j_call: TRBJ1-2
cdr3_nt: TGTGCCAGCTCCCAACAGAATAACTATGGCTACACCTTC
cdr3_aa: CASSQQNNYGYTF

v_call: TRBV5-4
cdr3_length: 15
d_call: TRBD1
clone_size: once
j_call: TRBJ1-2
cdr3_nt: TGTGCCAGCAGCTCTTCCGGGACAGGGAACTATGGCTACACCTTC
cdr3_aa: CASSSSGTGNYGYTF

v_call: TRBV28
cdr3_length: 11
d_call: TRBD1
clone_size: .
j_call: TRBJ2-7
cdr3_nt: TGTTCTCGGGACAGGCTCGACGAGCAGTACTTC
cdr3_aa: CSRDRLDEQYF

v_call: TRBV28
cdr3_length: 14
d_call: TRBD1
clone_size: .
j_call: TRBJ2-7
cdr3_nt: TGTGCCAGCAGTTCCACCGGGACAGGCGGAAAACAGTACTTC
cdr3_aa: CASSSTGTGGKQYF

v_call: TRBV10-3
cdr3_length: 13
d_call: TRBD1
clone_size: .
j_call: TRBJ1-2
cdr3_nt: TGTGCCATCAGTGAAGGGACAGGGCCTGGCTACACCTTC
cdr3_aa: CAISEGTGPGYTF

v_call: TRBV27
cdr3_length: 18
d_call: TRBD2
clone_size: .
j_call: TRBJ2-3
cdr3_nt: TGTGCCAGCAGTTTCGGGCTAGCGGGAGGGAGTAGAACAGATACGCAGTATTTT
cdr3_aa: CASSFGLAGGSRTDTQYF

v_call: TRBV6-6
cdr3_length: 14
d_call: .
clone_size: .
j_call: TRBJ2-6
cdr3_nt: TGTGCCAGCAGTTTTAACTCTGGGGCCAACGTCCTGACTTTC
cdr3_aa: CASSFNSGANVLTF

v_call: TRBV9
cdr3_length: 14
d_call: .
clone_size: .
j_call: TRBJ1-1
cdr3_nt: TGTGCCAGCAGCGTAGAAGGGACAAGCAGTGAAGCTTTCTTT
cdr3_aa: CASSVEGTSSEAFF

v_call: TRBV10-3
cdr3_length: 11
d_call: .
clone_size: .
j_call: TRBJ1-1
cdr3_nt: TGTGCCATCAGCTGGAACACTGAAGCTTTCTTT
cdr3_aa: CAISWNTEAFF

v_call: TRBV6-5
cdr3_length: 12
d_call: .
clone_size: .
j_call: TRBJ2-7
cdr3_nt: TGTGCCAGCAGTCGAGGCCCCTACGAGCAGTACTTC
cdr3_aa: CASSRGPYEQYF

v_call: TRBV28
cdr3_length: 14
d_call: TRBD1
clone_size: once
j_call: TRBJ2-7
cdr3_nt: TGTGCCAGCAGTTTCCAGGGGGCCGCCTACGAGCAGTACTTC
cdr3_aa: CASSFQGAAYEQYF

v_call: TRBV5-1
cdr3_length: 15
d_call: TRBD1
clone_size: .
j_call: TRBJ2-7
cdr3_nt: TGCGCCAGCAGCAAGGGAGACAGGGGGCTGGACGAGCAGTACTTC
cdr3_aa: CASSKGDRGLDEQYF

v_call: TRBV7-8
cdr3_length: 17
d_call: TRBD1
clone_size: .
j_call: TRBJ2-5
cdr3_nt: TGTGCCAGCAGCTTAGTTTTGGAGGCAGGGGGCGTGGAGACCCAGTACTTC
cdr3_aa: CASSLVLEAGGVETQYF

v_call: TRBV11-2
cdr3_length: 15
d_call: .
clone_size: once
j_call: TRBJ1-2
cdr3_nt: TGTGCCAGCAGCCCCTCTGAGGGCCGTAGCTATGGCTACACCTTC
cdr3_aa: CASSPSEGRSYGYTF

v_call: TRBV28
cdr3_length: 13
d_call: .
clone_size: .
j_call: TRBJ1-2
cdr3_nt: TGTGCCAGCCTTACTCGCGGATTCTATGGCTACACCTTC
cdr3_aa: CASLTRGFYGYTF

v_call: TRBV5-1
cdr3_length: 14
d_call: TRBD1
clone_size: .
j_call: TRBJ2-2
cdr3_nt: TGCGCCAGCAGCTTCAACAGGGGGCCAGGGGAGCTGTTTTTT
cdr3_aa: CASSFNRGPGELFF

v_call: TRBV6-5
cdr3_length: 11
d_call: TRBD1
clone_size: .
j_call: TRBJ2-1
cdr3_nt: TGTGCCAGTGACAGGGGCAATGAGCAGTTCTTC
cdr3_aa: CASDRGNEQFF

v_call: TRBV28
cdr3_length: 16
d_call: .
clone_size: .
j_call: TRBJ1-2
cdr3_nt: TGTGCCAGCAGTTTCTATCGGGAAATAGCTAACTATGGCTACACCTTC
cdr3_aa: CASSFYREIANYGYTF

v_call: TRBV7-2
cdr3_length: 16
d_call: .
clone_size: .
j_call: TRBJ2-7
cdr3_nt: TGTGCCAGCAGCCCCCTCTTCGACAGGACGTTCTACGAGCAGTACTTC
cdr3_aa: CASSPLFDRTFYEQYF

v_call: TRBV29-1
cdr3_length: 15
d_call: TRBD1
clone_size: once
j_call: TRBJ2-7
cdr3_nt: TGCAGCGTTGAAGGAGGGGGCGATTCCTCCTACGAGCAGTACTTC
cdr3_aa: CSVEGGGDSSYEQYF

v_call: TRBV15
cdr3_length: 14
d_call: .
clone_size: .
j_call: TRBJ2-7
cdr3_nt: TGTGCCACCAGCTCCCGACAGAGCTCCTACGAGCAGTACTTC
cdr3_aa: CATSSRQSSYEQYF

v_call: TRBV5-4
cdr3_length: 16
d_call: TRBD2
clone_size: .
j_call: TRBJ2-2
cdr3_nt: TGTGCCAGCAGCTTTAAACTAGCGGGAGACACCGGGGAGCTGTTTTTT
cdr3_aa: CASSFKLAGDTGELFF

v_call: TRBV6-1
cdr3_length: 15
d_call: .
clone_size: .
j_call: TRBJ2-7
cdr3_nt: TGTGCCAGCAGTGAAGGGGGGCGTAAGCTCCACGAGCAGTACTTC
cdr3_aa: CASSEGGRKLHEQYF